The 28 T cell receptor beta chains in this list originate from one sample, sequenced in a study of early T cells in non-severe SARS-CoV-2 infection. MiXCR, applied by TCRdb to the 5' RACE reads, yields one record per CDR3 protein. The sample has 65,000 to 70,000 distinct CDR3 sequences, about 11% seen once. Sequences were obtained from whole blood. The receptors come from an adult who was a healthcare worker with PCR-confirmed SARS-CoV-2 infection or an uninfected control (not recorded which).

This clonotype was seen more than once but under ten times. The rearrangement links TRBV3-1 to TRBJ1-1; tentative D call: TRBD1 (6 bases). Trimming cost V 5 bases and J 2 bases, with 12 bases left between them. The CDR3 extends over 14 amino acids. The germline gives CDR1 LGHDT, CDR2 YNNKEL (reference sequence). This CDR3 reads CASSAGTLNTEAFF. CDR3 coding DNA: TGTGCCAGCAGCGCTGGGACACTTAACACTGAAGCTTTCTTT.

The chain links TRBV9 to TRBJ2-2; no clear D gene. The V gene's germline CDR1 is SGDLS and CDR2 YYNGEE. Between the trimmed V and J ends, which lost 3 bases and 6 bases, there was a span of 9 bases. The CDR3 sequence is 13 residues long. CDR3 protein: CASSASRPGELFF. In DNA form, the CDR3 reads TGTGCCAGCAGCGCCTCAAGGCCCGGGGAGCTGTTTTTT.

There are a few counts of this clonotype. The V and J genes are TRBV10-2 and TRBJ1-1; tentative D call: TRBD1 (6 bases). Per germline, CDR1 WSHSY and CDR2 SAAADI. The CDR3 spans 11 residues. V lost 6 bases, J lost 9 bases, and 11 bases lay in between. The CDR3 DNA reads TGCGCCAGCAGAGAAGGGACACAAGCTTTCTTT. This encodes CASREGTQAFF.

At least ten counts were recorded for this clonotype. V and J are TRBV2 and TRBJ2-3; 8 bases are a match to TRBD1. This CDR3 has 12 amino acids. The ends lost 9 bases at V and 5 bases at J; junction bases unmatched: 4. Germline loops: CDR1 SNHLY, CDR2 FYNNEI. DNA of the CDR3: TGTGCCAGACAGGGGGTTGGAGATACGCAGTATTTT. Encoded protein: CARQGVGDTQYF.

This clonotype was found a few times. The V gene is TRBV29-1, the J gene TRBJ2-1; D may correspond to TRBD1 or TRBD2 (6 bases each). Germline V gene data show CDR1 as SQVTM and CDR2 as ANQGSEA. CDR3 length: 13 residues. Trimming pared 4 bases from V and 3 bases from J, leaving 10 bases between. CDR3 nucleotides: TGCAGCGTTGCCGGGGGCTTCTACAATGAGCAGTTCTTC. This gives the protein CSVAGGFYNEQFF.

This clonotype has more than one count but fewer than ten. The chain carries TRBV4-1 and TRBJ2-5; D is ambiguous. V was clipped by 3 bases and J by 2 bases, with 4 bases between them. This CDR3 is built from 12 residues. From germline, CDR1 is MGHRA and CDR2 YSYEKL. CDR3 nucleotides: TGCGCCAGCAGCCACCGACAAGAGACCCAGTACTTC. It encodes CASSHRQETQYF.

This clonotype was seen a handful of times. J is TRBJ1-1 and V is TRBV6-2 or TRBV6-3; D gene uncertain. Germline values: CDR1 MNHEY, CDR2 SVGEGT. Trimming shortened V by 0 bases and J by 1 base, and 6 bases separated the two germline ends. The CDR3 is made up of 14 amino acids. CDR3 in DNA: TGTGCCAGCAGTTACTCGGAGGAGAACACTGAAGCTTTCTTT. It yields the protein CASSYSEENTEAFF.

The chain carries TRBV5-1 and TRBJ2-1; 13 nucleotides align to TRBD2. CDR1 and CDR2 (germline): SGHRS, YFSETQ. V lost 8 bases to trimming and J lost 8 bases; unmatched junction nucleotides: 7. The CDR3 has 14 amino acids. CDR3 protein: CASSGLAGTDEQFF. DNA of the CDR3: TGCGCCAGTTCGGGACTAGCGGGAACCGATGAGCAGTTCTTC.

The chain recombines TRBV18 with TRBJ2-1; 9 positions agree with TRBD1. The V gene's germline CDR1 is KGHSH and CDR2 LQKENI. CDR3 length equals 17 residues. Trimming cost V 3 bases and J 5 bases; bases outside gene matches: 11. CDR3 residues: CASSPSVGQGYNNEQFF. CDR3 nucleotide sequence: TGTGCCAGCTCACCGAGCGTCGGACAGGGGTACAACAATGAGCAGTTCTTC.

In its sample, this clonotype was seen a few times. The rearrangement uses TRBV6-5 and TRBJ1-2; D gene ambiguous. V was shortened by 2 bases and J by 4 bases, with 14 bases between the two germline ends. The CDR3 is made up of 15 amino acids. The V gene's germline CDR1 is MNHEY and CDR2 SVGAGI. DNA for the CDR3: TGTGCCAGCAGTTACCGGGCAGAAAGGACCTATGGCTACACCTTC. Residues: CASSYRAERTYGYTF.

This clonotype was seen repeatedly, ten times or more. This sequence joins TRBV5-1 and TRBJ2-7, with D uncertain. V lost 0 bases and J 3 bases, leaving 4 bases between the germline ends. Germline V gene sequence: CDR1 SGHRS, CDR2 YFSETQ. There are 12 residues in the CDR3. As DNA, the CDR3 is TGCGCCAGCAGCTTGGATCTCTACGAGCAGTACTTC. It is translated as CASSLDLYEQYF.

This clonotype was seen only a few times. The J gene is TRBJ1-5, the V gene TRBV6-1; D call uncertain. Germline V gene data show CDR1 as MNHNS and CDR2 as SASEGT. V lost 0 bases and J lost 4, with 16 bases in between. This CDR3 is built from 17 residues. Here the CDR3 DNA reads TGTGCCAGCAGTGAAGCGTACTGGGGTGCGATAAATCAGCCCCAGCATTTT. It is translated as CASSEAYWGAINQPQHF.

The gene calls are TRBV10-3 and TRBJ1-5; unclear D gene. Germline-derived CDR1 and CDR2 are ENHRY and SYGVKD. V was shortened by 2 bases and J by 1 base, with 12 bases between the two germline ends. The CDR3 has 16 residues. CDR3 sequence reads: CAISEAYGRSNQPQHF. As DNA, the CDR3 is TGTGCCATCAGTGAGGCGTACGGTAGGAGCAATCAGCCCCAGCATTTT.

This clonotype was seen just once. The J gene is TRBJ2-3, the V gene TRBV20-1; 12 bases are shared with TRBD2. This CDR3 region has 16 residues. The trim removed 0 bases at V and 4 bases at J, leaving 5 bases unmatched. The germline V gene has CDR1 DFQATT and CDR2 SNEGSKA (reference sequence). The CDR3 loop reads CSARDLAGGGADTQYF. For the CDR3, the DNA is TGCAGTGCTAGAGATCTAGCGGGAGGGGGGGCAGATACGCAGTATTTT.

This clonotype occurred a few times. The J gene is TRBJ1-1, the V gene TRBV6-6; D is unclear. The V and J ends lost 8 bases and 1 base respectively, with 5 bases between them. Germline-derived CDR1 and CDR2 are MNHNY and SVGAGI (reference sequence). The CDR3 has 11 amino acids. This CDR3 reads CASAANTEAFF. The CDR3 DNA is TGTGCCAGCGCCGCGAACACTGAAGCTTTCTTT.

This clonotype appeared a few times. The chain couples TRBV27 to TRBJ2-1; 10 bases fit TRBD1. Germline CDR1 is MNHEY and CDR2 is SMNVEV (reference sequence). V dropped 5 bases and J dropped 8; count of bases not matched to a gene: 9. CDR3 length equals 15 residues. The CDR3 bases are TGTGCCAGCAGTCCAGGCGGACAGGGGGGGGATGAGCAGTTCTTC. Translation: CASSPGGQGGDEQFF.

This clonotype was seen at least ten times. V gene TRBV2 combines with J gene TRBJ1-3; the D gene is possibly TRBD1 (5 bases). This CDR3 region has 12 residues. V was shortened by 6 bases and J by 6 bases, with 9 bases between the two germline ends. Looked up from germline, CDR1 is SNHLY and CDR2 is FYNNEI. The CDR3 DNA reads as TGTGCCAGCAGGAGGGACGAAAACACCATATATTTT. Amino acids: CASRRDENTIYF.

This clonotype was observed a few times. The chain uses TRBV5-1 and TRBJ2-1, with a possible D match to TRBD1 (6 bases). V lost 2 bases, J lost 0 bases, and 15 bases lay in between. Germline V gives CDR1 SGHRS, CDR2 YFSETQ. The length of the CDR3 is 17 residues. The CDR3 region is CASSLHTGTSSYNEQFF. DNA of the CDR3: TGCGCCAGCAGCTTACATACAGGGACCAGCTCCTACAATGAGCAGTTCTTC.

The sample holds a few counts of this clonotype. V is TRBV6-6 and J is TRBJ2-1, with 11 bases lining up with TRBD1. With 0 bases clipped from V and 6 bases from J, the junction kept 1 base outside the gene matches. Germline CDR1 reads MNHNY; CDR2 reads SVGAGI (reference sequence). CDR3 length: 15 amino acids. CDR3 sequence (DNA): TGTGCCAGCAGTTACTCCGGGACAGGGGGCAATGAGCAGTTCTTC. Its translation: CASSYSGTGGNEQFF.

This clonotype was counted many times. The chain recombines TRBV5-1 with TRBJ1-2, with D perhaps TRBD1 (6 bases). V was shortened by 6 bases and J by 6 bases, with 9 bases between the two germline ends. CDR1 and CDR2 (germline): SGHRS, YFSETQ. The CDR3 extends over 11 amino acids. CDR3 residues: CASKYRDGYTF. CDR3 nucleotide sequence: TGCGCCAGCAAATACAGGGATGGCTACACCTTC.

This chain uses TRBV12-3 or TRBV12-4 with TRBJ2-1, with a tentative D call TRBD1 (6 bases). The CDR3 extends over 14 amino acids. The ends were cut back, 5 bases at V and 4 bases at J, with 12 bases in the middle. The chain's CDR3 is CASSPGTSYNEQFF. CDR3 DNA: TGTGCCAGCAGTCCCGGGACAAGTTACAATGAGCAGTTCTTC.

The chain joins TRBV7-9 to TRBJ2-2; D call uncertain. Trimming shortened V by 3 bases and J by 1 base, and 12 bases separated the two germline ends. Germline loops: CDR1 SEHNR, CDR2 FQNEAQ (reference sequence). The CDR3 contains 16 residues. The CDR3 region has the DNA TGTGCCAGCAGCTTTTTACAACACCTGAACACCGGGGAGCTGTTTTTT. Amino acids: CASSFLQHLNTGELFF.

The rearrangement links TRBV20-1 to TRBJ2-1, with 8 bases aligning to TRBD2. Losses at the gene ends were 3 bases for V and 1 base for J; bases not matched to a gene: 8. The germline CDR1 and CDR2 sequences are DFQATT and SNEGSKA (reference sequence). The CDR3 has 16 amino acids. DNA of the CDR3: TGCAGTGCTAGCCTTCCGGGACTAGGGTCCTACAATGAGCAGTTCTTC. Encoded protein: CSASLPGLGSYNEQFF.

This chain links TRBV28 with TRBJ2-7; D may match TRBD1 or TRBD2 (5 bases each). V was clipped by 8 bases and J by 6 bases, with 20 bases between them. The CDR3 length is 14 residues. Germline CDR1 and CDR2: MDHEN and SYDVKM. DNA of the CDR3: TGTGCCAGCCGGGGAGCAGGGTTTTTTCCCGAGCAGTACTTC. Its translation: CASRGAGFFPEQYF. The full variable domain, completed using reference TRBV28 and TRBJ2-7, is DVKVTQSSRYLVKRTGEKVFLECVQDMDHENMFWYRQDPGLGLRLIYFSYDVKMKEKGDIPEGYSVSREKKERFSLILESASTNQTSMYLCASRGAGFFPEQYFGPGTRLTVT.

The table lists this clonotype with a few counts. The chain has TRBV4-2 and TRBJ2-4; TRBD2 matches 14 bases. Germline V lookup: CDR1 LGHNA, CDR2 YNFKEQ. V gave up 4 bases and J gave up 1 base; unmatched junction bases: 3. The CDR3 contains 17 residues. The CDR3 DNA follows: TGTGCCAGCAGCCCGGGACTAGCGGGAGCGGCCAAAAACATTCAGTACTTC. Residues: CASSPGLAGAAKNIQYF.

The CDR3 DNA sequence: TGTGCCAGCAGCCCTGGGACAGTCCCAGGGGAGACCCAGTACTTC. This gives the protein CASSPGTVPGETQYF. The chain is built from TRBV12-3 or TRBV12-4 and TRBJ2-5; TRBD1 agrees at 7 bases. The CDR3 spans 15 residues. The ends lost 6 bases at V and 5 bases at J; junction bases unmatched: 12.

This sequence joins TRBV18 and TRBJ2-5, with a weak D call TRBD2 (6 bases). The V end was cut by 2 bases, the J end by 0 bases, with 7 bases between. The CDR3 runs to 14 residues. The germline gives CDR1 KGHSH, CDR2 LQKENI. The CDR3 DNA is TGTGCCAGCTCACCAGGACTAAACCAAGAGACCCAGTACTTC. Amino acid sequence: CASSPGLNQETQYF. Filled out from reference TRBV18 and TRBJ2-5, the complete variable domain reads NAGVMQNPRHLVRRRGQEARLRCSPMKGHSHVYWYRQLPEEGLKFMVYLQKENIIDESGMPKERFSAEFPKEGPSILRIQQVVRGDSAAYFCASSPGLNQETQYFGPGTRLLVL.

This clonotype was observed a few times. V gene TRBV4-1 combines with J gene TRBJ2-2; 9 bases match TRBD2. This CDR3 spans 16 amino acids. CDR1 is MGHRA and CDR2 is YSYEKL in the germline V gene. V lost 0 bases, J lost 9 bases, and 8 bases stayed unmatched. The CDR3 DNA reads as TGCGCCAGCAGCCAAGATGTGGTAGCGGGAGAGCGGGAGCTGTTTTTT. This gives the protein CASSQDVVAGERELFF.